These 15 T cell receptor beta chains were all obtained from the same sample, sequenced in a study of early T cells in non-severe SARS-CoV-2 infection. TCRdb independently ran MiXCR on the 5' RACE reads; one entry per CDR3 protein. The data contain 60,000 or so distinct CDR3 sequences, 7.5% to 9.5% of them seen just once; the ten biggest clones take up approximately 4%. The source material was whole blood, sampled at baseline. The receptors originated from an adult who was a healthcare worker with PCR-confirmed SARS-CoV-2 infection or an uninfected control (not recorded which).

This clonotype was seen a few times. V is TRBV10-3 and J is TRBJ1-3; 8 nucleotides align to TRBD1. Trimming cost V 6 bases and J 4 bases; bases outside gene matches: 5. Germline V gives CDR1 ENHRY, CDR2 SYGVKD. This CDR3 has 14 residues. DNA for the CDR3: TGTGCCATCAGGACAGGGGAGGTCGGAAACACCATATATTTT. Protein sequence: CAIRTGEVGNTIYF.

The CDR3 reads CSVDHGTGGYEQYF. CDR3 DNA sequence: TGCAGCGTTGATCACGGGACAGGGGGCTACGAGCAGTACTTC. The chain employs TRBV29-1 and TRBJ2-7, with TRBD1 matching over 11 bases. CDR1 and CDR2 from the germline V gene are SQVTM and ANQGSEA. This CDR3 is 14 amino acids long. After removal of 3 bases from V and 3 bases from J, the junction contained 4 bases not matched to a gene.

The sample holds many counts of this clonotype. The CDR3 sequence: CASSLWVQETQYF. The CDR3 bases are TGTGCCAGCAGTTTATGGGTCCAAGAGACCCAGTACTTC. The rearrangement joins TRBV12-3 or TRBV12-4 to TRBJ2-5; no reliable D call. Trimming stripped 2 bases from V and 1 base from J, with 5 bases between. CDR3 length equals 13 residues.

This clonotype was counted at least ten times. V and J are TRBV6-1 and TRBJ2-1; 10 bases align to TRBD2. This CDR3 region has 14 residues. In germline, CDR1 is MNHNS, CDR2 SASEGT. After removal of 2 bases from V and 15 bases from J, the junction contained 10 bases not matched to a gene. The CDR3 DNA reads TGTGCCAGCAGTGAAAGTTCGGAACTAGCGGGATTGTTCTTC. Translation: CASSESSELAGLFF.

Written as DNA, the CDR3 is TGCGCCAGCAGCTCCGGGGACCTCTTGAACACCGGGGAGCTGTTTTTT. Its translation is CASSSGDLLNTGELFF. This chain links TRBV5-1 with TRBJ2-2; D may correspond to TRBD1 or TRBD2 (5 bases each). The germline gives CDR1 SGHRS, CDR2 YFSETQ. V dropped 3 bases and J dropped 1 base, with 13 bases sitting between them. The CDR3 covers 16 residues.

This clonotype was picked up many times. The chain couples TRBV7-8 to TRBJ2-4, with 14 bases fitting TRBD2. The CDR3 spans 18 residues. Unmatched junction bases numbered 12, after V lost 5 bases and J lost 6 bases. Germline V CDR1 and CDR2: SGHVS, FQNEAQ. The CDR3 reads CASSPGLAGDLKINIQYF. The DNA for the CDR3 is TGTGCCAGCAGCCCGGGACTAGCGGGGGACCTTAAAATAAACATTCAGTACTTC.

This clonotype was observed many times. This chain uses TRBV6-5 with TRBJ2-7, with a tentative D call TRBD2 (6 bases). CDR1 and CDR2 (germline): MNHEY, SVGAGI. With 5 bases removed from V and 8 bases from J, the gap between germline ends came to 22 bases. The CDR3 extends over 15 amino acids. As DNA, the CDR3 is TGTGCCAGCAGTGACCTTCAGGACGGGGGTTCCAAGCAGTACTTC. It specifies CASSDLQDGGSKQYF.

In its sample, this clonotype was seen many times. The chain joins TRBV12-3 or TRBV12-4 to TRBJ1-2; D perhaps matches TRBD1 (5 bases). The CDR3 loop spans 14 amino acids. Trimming took 5 bases from V and 5 from J, leaving 15 bases between them. The CDR3 region has the DNA TGTGCCAGCAGTCTCCGGGACCGAGCGTATGGCTACACCTTC. This translates into CASSLRDRAYGYTF.

The chain is built from TRBV13 and TRBJ2-7, with 7 bases lining up with TRBD2. This CDR3 has 14 residues. Germline CDR1 and CDR2: PRHDT and FYEKMQ (reference sequence). V lost 6 bases and J lost 7; bases outside the gene matches: 12. The CDR3 DNA reads TGTGCCAGCAGTTCCCAGGGACTACCCCTGGAGCAGTACTTC. This codes for CASSSQGLPLEQYF.

The sample holds a few counts of this clonotype. The V call is TRBV6-5, the J call TRBJ1-2; TRBD1 matches 8 bases. There are 16 residues in the CDR3. Per germline, CDR1 MNHEY and CDR2 SVGAGI. V trimming: 8 bases; J trimming: 4 bases; junction bases outside the gene matches: 15. In DNA form, the CDR3 reads TGTGCCAGCGGGGCCGTTGGACAGGGCAAGGGCTATGGCTACACCTTC. Its protein is CASGAVGQGKGYGYTF.

This chain connects TRBV27 to TRBJ2-1; D is undetermined. Germline assignment: CDR1 MNHEY and CDR2 SMNVEV (reference sequence). V was clipped by 4 bases and J by 3 bases, with 4 bases between them. CDR3 size: 12 residues. CDR3: CASSSNYNEQFF. CDR3 sequence (DNA): TGTGCCAGCAGTTCCAACTACAATGAGCAGTTCTTC.

The J gene is TRBJ1-2, the V gene TRBV18; unclear D gene. V lost 2 bases, J lost 8 bases, and 12 bases lay in between. This CDR3 region has 13 residues. Germline assignment: CDR1 KGHSH and CDR2 LQKENI. The CDR3 reads CASSPEGDFGYTF. The CDR3 DNA sequence: TGTGCCAGCTCACCAGAAGGCGATTTCGGCTACACCTTC.

With respect to this clonotype: A read error is possible here, since a much larger clone lies one base away. Likely a read error: the CDR3 ends without its conserved phenylalanine or tryptophan. The chain recombines TRBV20-1 with TRBJ2-7, with D uncertain. There are 10 residues in the CDR3. The ends were cut back, 6 bases at V and 4 bases at J, with 7 bases in the middle. The germline CDR1 and CDR2 sequences are DFQATT and SNEGSKA (reference sequence). CDR3 in amino acids: CSAERYEQYS. The CDR3 coding sequence is TGCAGTGCAGAGAGATACGAGCAGTACTCC.

The chain couples TRBV20-1 to TRBJ2-7, with a weak D call TRBD2 (6 bases). Per germline, CDR1 DFQATT and CDR2 SNEGSKA (reference sequence). Trimming removed 1 base at V and 2 bases at J, with 12 bases between. CDR3 size: 14 residues. The CDR3 spells CSARVGGDPYEQYF. CDR3 sequence (DNA): TGCAGTGCTAGAGTGGGAGGCGACCCCTACGAGCAGTACTTC.

The V call is TRBV7-9, the J call TRBJ2-2; a weak D match, TRBD1 (6 bases). V was cut by 4 bases and J by 8 bases, with 14 bases left in between. CDR3 length equals 14 residues. Germline-derived CDR1 and CDR2 are SEHNR and FQNEAQ (reference sequence). Written as DNA, the CDR3 is TGTGCCAGCAGCTCGCAGGGGTCTCCAGGGGAGCTGTTTTTT. This gives the protein CASSSQGSPGELFF.